The T cell receptor (beta chain) under discussion was sequenced for a study of CD8 T cells in Susac syndrome. The RNA input was about 0.5 to 1 ug, and it was reverse transcribed with random hexamers. Amplification of the TCR beta CDR3 was carried out by immunoSEQ multiplex PCR, which spanned a total of 54 Vbeta and 13 Jbeta segments. TCRdb called the immunoSEQ multiplex PCR reads again in MiXCR, with one record for every CDR3 protein. Of 200,000 to 250,000 distinct CDR3 sequences listed, 80% to 95% are singletons. The V gene's germline CDR1 is SNHLY and CDR2 FYNNEI. V was cut by 3 bases and J by 4 bases, with 9 bases left in between. The CDR3 consists of 14 residues.

Material for sequencing was CD8+ T cells from PBMCs. This chain joins TRBV2 and TRBJ2-2; D is possibly TRBD1 or TRBD2 (5 bases each). The TCR comes from a human donor with multiple sclerosis. CDR3 residues: CASSDWGSTGELFF. The CDR3 nucleotides are TGTGCCAGCAGTGACTGGGGGAGCACCGGGGAGCTGTTTTTT.